The rows below give T cell receptor beta chains drawn from one sample of a study of cytomegalovirus exposure and HLA in healthy donors. Using immunoSEQ multiplex PCR, the repertoire was profiled, and TCRdb retains in-frame clones only, with some absent. Found here are around 160,000 clones, around 75% of them singletons; the top ten hold about 2%. Sequencing was performed on PBMCs. These receptors were collected from a human donor in good health. Both conserved end residues are part of each CDR3. The order of the fields is D gene, V gene, clone size, J gene, CDR3 protein, CDR3 DNA. A D gene is named only where the DNA matches it firmly. The size of a clone is reported for some rows only, either as once, few or many, or as a class for expanded clones.

-	TRBV7-9	-	TRBJ2-7	CASSLALGLAYEQYF	TGTGCCAGCAGCTTAGCGCTAGGGCTAGCTTACGAGCAGTACTTC
-	TRBV4-3	-	TRBJ1-6	CASSQDRGSPLHF	TGCGCCAGCAGCCAAGACCGGGGTTCACCCCTCCACTTT
TRBD2	TRBV7-9	-	TRBJ2-1	CASSPGRVHEQFF	TGTGCCAGCAGCCCCGGGAGGGTCCATGAGCAGTTCTTC
TRBD1	TRBV10-1	-	TRBJ1-3	CASIERSGQGDWESGNTIYF	TGCGCCAGCATCGAGCGTTCGGGACAGGGGGACTGGGAGTCTGGAAACACCATATATTTT
-	TRBV19	-	TRBJ1-3	CASREGPQGANTIYF	TGTGCCAGTAGGGAGGGACCACAAGGGGCGAACACCATATATTTT
-	TRBV7-2	-	TRBJ2-2	CASSLEGVGTGELFF	TGTGCCAGCAGCTTAGAGGGGGTGGGCACCGGGGAGCTGTTTTTT
TRBD2	TRBV2	-	TRBJ2-5	CASRNRLAGGGETQYF	TGTGCCAGCAGGAACAGACTAGCGGGGGGTGGAGAAACCCAGTACTTC
TRBD1	TRBV19	-	TRBJ1-5	CASSIGQGVQPQHF	TGTGCCAGTAGTATTGGACAGGGGGTTCAGCCCCAGCATTTT
-	TRBV5-4	-	TRBJ2-2	CASSLETLSGELFF	TGTGCCAGCAGCTTAGAGACACTCTCCGGGGAGCTGTTTTTT
-	TRBV6-6	-	TRBJ2-5	CASSYSSGVGRTQYF	TGTGCCAGCAGTTACTCATCCGGGGTGGGCCGGACCCAGTACTTC
TRBD2	TRBV15	-	TRBJ2-3	CATSHGGGYTDTQYF	TGTGCCACCAGCCATGGGGGGGGATACACAGATACGCAGTATTTT
TRBD1	TRBV19	-	TRBJ2-7	CASRGQGVYEQYF	TGTGCCAGTAGAGGACAGGGGGTCTACGAGCAGTACTTC
TRBD1	TRBV5-4	-	TRBJ1-6	CASSLVGQGNNSPLHF	TGTGCCAGCAGCTTGGTGGGACAGGGTAATAATTCACCCCTCCACTTT
TRBD1	TRBV5-4	-	TRBJ1-1	CASSGRGQGRAFF	TGTGCCAGCAGCGGGAGGGGACAGGGACGCGCTTTCTTT
-	TRBV7-8	-	TRBJ1-2	CASSLGQNYGYTF	TGTGCCAGCAGCCTAGGACAGAACTATGGCTACACCTTC
-	TRBV5-8	-	TRBJ2-1	CASSLEGGAYNEQFF	TGTGCCAGCAGCTTGGAGGGGGGGGCCTACAATGAGCAGTTCTTC
-	TRBV7-2	few	TRBJ1-1	CASSFTVLSPNTEAFF	TGTGCCAGCAGCTTTACGGTTCTTTCGCCGAACACTGAAGCTTTCTTT
-	TRBV4-1	-	TRBJ2-3	CASSQGIGLPKDTQYF	TGCGCCAGCAGCCAAGGAATCGGACTCCCGAAAGATACGCAGTATTTT
TRBD1	TRBV27	-	TRBJ1-3	CASSPARTGFSGNTIYF	TGTGCCAGCAGTCCGGCTAGGACAGGCTTCTCTGGAAACACCATATATTTT
-	TRBV11-3	once	TRBJ2-4	CASSPLGTPNIQYF	TGTGCCAGCAGCCCCCTTGGGACACCAAACATTCAGTACTTC
-	TRBV5-4	-	TRBJ2-3	CASSALARDTDTQYF	TGTGCCAGCAGCGCTTTGGCCAGGGACACAGATACGCAGTATTTT
-	TRBV27	-	TRBJ2-2	CASSWAMYTGELFF	TGTGCCAGCAGTTGGGCAATGTACACCGGGGAGCTGTTTTTT
-	TRBV18	-	TRBJ1-1	CASSRQQGSTEAFF	TGTGCCAGCTCACGTCAACAGGGAAGCACTGAAGCTTTCTTT
-	TRBV19	-	TRBJ1-2	CASLSGTFRYGYTF	TGTGCCAGTCTATCGGGGACTTTCCGCTATGGCTACACCTTC
-	TRBV9	-	TRBJ2-3	CASRLGATDTQYF	TGTGCCAGCCGACTAGGGGCGACAGATACGCAGTATTTT
-	TRBV7-2	-	TRBJ1-1	CASSPILGASEAFF	TGTGCCAGCAGCCCCATATTGGGGGCCTCTGAAGCTTTCTTT
-	TRBV2	-	TRBJ2-7	CASSAGLMGYEQYF	TGTGCCAGCAGTGCCGGACTAATGGGCTACGAGCAGTACTTC